This T cell receptor (beta chain) was obtained from a study of identical twins. Notes on the study in general: Excess twin sharing in beta out-of-frame sequences was weaker.

CDR3 length: 12 amino acids. Germline V gene sequence: CDR1 DFQATT, CDR2 SNEGSKA (reference sequence). V dropped 6 bases and J dropped 6 bases, with 15 bases sitting between them. A universal primer site was incorporated via template switching, and the cDNA contained unique molecular identifiers. Via MiXCR, TCRdb re-called the 5' RACE reads, giving one row per CDR3 protein. The table lists 500,000 to 550,000 distinct CDR3 sequences, about 20% of them singletons. This clonotype turned up a few times. Its specificity is unknown. These sequences were also reported in another study, on T cells expressing NK-cell markers. As that report states: Sequenced donors, eight in total, included seven who were HCMV-seropositive and one who was seronegative. Dominance of the CD3+CD56-NKG2C+ fraction by these clonotypes also held in a handful of donors.

The receptor comes from a woman under 30 in good health. Sequences were obtained from CD4+ T cells sorted from blood. The V call is TRBV20-1, the J call TRBJ2-7; no clear D. CDR3 nucleotides: TGCAGTGCCTTGGTCCAAAAGGGCGAGCAGTACTTC. It is translated as CSALVQKGEQYF.